The 10 T cell receptor beta chains below come from one sample, sequenced in a study of T cell changes during pregnancy in multiple sclerosis. TCRdb keeps only in-frame clones here, not all; method: immunoSEQ multiplex PCR. This sample has tens of thousands of clones, with nearly 95% found just once. The material sequenced was CD4+ T cells from peripheral blood mononuclear cells, taken after pregnancy. Every receptor here comes from a female donor with multiple sclerosis, enrolled in a pregnancy study.

The chain uses TRBV28 and TRBJ2-7, with TRBD1 matching over 8 bases. The CDR3 runs 18 residues. V lost 0 bases and J lost 2; bases outside the gene matches: 12. Germline CDR1 and CDR2: MDHEN and SYDVKM. The DNA of the CDR3 is TGTGCCAGCAGTTTATGGTCTATCTCCGGGACAGGCGCCTACGAGCAGTACTTC. Encoded protein: CASSLWSISGTGAYEQYF.

The chain carries TRBV9 and TRBJ1-1, with D possibly TRBD1 on 6 matching bases. Trimming took 2 bases from V and 1 from J, leaving 12 bases between them. This CDR3 is 15 amino acids long. The germline CDR1 and CDR2 sequences are SGDLS and YYNGEE. DNA of the CDR3: TGTGCCAGCAGCGTTGGGGGCAGCCCGAACACTGAAGCTTTCTTT. Translation: CASSVGGSPNTEAFF.

This chain's CDR3 is CATKREVQNNEQFF. CDR3 sequence (DNA): TGTGCCACTAAGCGGGAGGTCCAAAACAATGAGCAGTTCTTC. The chain combines TRBV19 with TRBJ2-1; 9 bases fit TRBD2. The germline gives CDR1 LNHDA, CDR2 SQIVND (reference sequence). The CDR3 extends over 14 amino acids. Trimming took 10 bases from V and 5 from J; bases not matched to a gene: 9.

The rearrangement links TRBV29-1 to TRBJ2-1, with 8 bases fitting TRBD1. Germline V gene lookup returns CDR1 SQVTM and CDR2 ANQGSEA. The CDR3 length is 14 residues. V trimming: 5 bases; J trimming: 1 base; junction bases outside the gene matches: 4. The CDR3 is CSVPGTGSYNEQFF. CDR3 in DNA: TGCAGCGTTCCTGGGACAGGTTCCTACAATGAGCAGTTCTTC.

The V gene is TRBV7-9, the J gene TRBJ2-1; 15 nucleotides match TRBD2. The V gene's germline CDR1 is SEHNR and CDR2 FQNEAQ (reference sequence). This CDR3 region has 16 residues. The junction had 14 bases not matched to a gene; V was cut back by 4 bases and J by 16 bases. The CDR3: CASSYPGLAGGPTLFF. For the CDR3, the DNA is TGTGCCAGCAGCTACCCTGGACTAGCGGGAGGGCCTACTCTATTCTTC. Full variable domain (remainder filled in from reference TRBV7-9 and TRBJ2-1): DTGVSQNPRHKITKRGQNVTFRCDPISEHNRLYWYRQTLGQGPEFLTYFQNEAQLEKSRLLSDRFSAERPKGSFSTLEIQRTEQGDSAMYLCASSYPGLAGGPTLFFGPGTRLTVL.

The rearrangement joins TRBV19 to TRBJ2-3, with D perhaps TRBD1 (6 bases). The germline V gene encodes CDR1 LNHDA and CDR2 SQIVND (reference sequence). V shed 8 bases and J shed 4 bases, with 28 bases lying between them. CDR3 length: 18 amino acids. DNA of the CDR3: TGTGCCAGTCAACCTTGGGCTGGGGGCCTTAAGCCGCCAGATACGCAGTATTTT. Its translation: CASQPWAGGLKPPDTQYF.

The V and J genes are TRBV5-4 and TRBJ2-5; 8 nucleotides agree with TRBD1. The germline V gene has CDR1 SGHNT and CDR2 YYREEE (reference sequence). This CDR3 has 14 residues. The ends lost 4 bases at V and 3 bases at J; junction bases unmatched: 5. In nucleotides, the CDR3 is TGTGCCAGCAGCCCGAAGGACAGGGAAGAGACCCAGTACTTC. Its translation: CASSPKDREETQYF.

The V call is TRBV6-6, the J call TRBJ2-1; D is ambiguous. The CDR3 totals 13 residues. Germline V CDR1 and CDR2: MNHNY, SVGAGI (reference sequence). V was clipped by 5 bases and J by 6 bases, with 11 bases between them. CDR3 amino acids: CASSAPPTNEQFF. The DNA of the CDR3 is TGTGCCAGCAGTGCGCCCCCCACCAATGAGCAGTTCTTC.

This chain connects TRBV7-9 to TRBJ1-3, with no clear D. CDR3 size: 16 residues. Germline V lookup: CDR1 SEHNR, CDR2 FQNEAQ (reference sequence). V lost 2 bases to trimming and J lost 0 bases, with 11 bases between them. Here the CDR3 DNA reads TGTGCCAGCAGCTTAACAGAGCTTCACTCTGGAAACACCATATATTTT. It specifies CASSLTELHSGNTIYF.

J is TRBJ2-2 and V is TRBV9, with 8 bases identical to TRBD1. V lost 3 bases, J lost 5 bases, and 12 bases stayed unmatched. Germline loops: CDR1 SGDLS, CDR2 YYNGEE. This CDR3 has 17 residues. The CDR3 nucleotides are TGTGCCAGCAGCGCCCCGACAGGGGTGAGTGGAACCGGGGAGCTGTTTTTT. Protein: CASSAPTGVSGTGELFF.